One and the same sample provided the 10 T cell receptor beta chains below, sequenced in a study of human T cells and chemical hapten exposure. Time point noted: healthy volunteer bleed at 2 weeks. Sequencing started from total RNA isolated from unfractionated whole blood. Via MiXCR, TCRdb re-called the RACE reads, giving one row per CDR3 protein. This table has 130,000 or so distinct CDR3 sequences, about 9% appearing once. The specimen sequenced was whole blood. The receptor set was obtained from a male donor in good health. Some clones in this sample may be carry-over from other donors' samples.

This clonotype was seen a handful of times. The chain is built from TRBV27 and TRBJ2-7, with 9 bases identical to TRBD2. CDR1 and CDR2 (germline): MNHEY, SMNVEV (reference sequence). The CDR3 is 14 residues long. Trimming at V came to 6 bases and at J to 3 bases, leaving 6 bases not matched to a gene. This CDR3 is CASRVLAGDYEQYF. In DNA, the CDR3 is TGTGCCAGCAGGGTCTTAGCGGGAGACTACGAGCAGTACTTC.

This clonotype showed up just a few times. The DNA of the CDR3 is TGTGCCAGCAGCGTAGGGACAGGGCCGAATTCACCCCTCCACTTT. Encoded protein: CASSVGTGPNSPLHF. The J gene is TRBJ1-6, the V gene TRBV9, with TRBD1 identical over 8 bases. Germline assignment: CDR1 SGDLS and CDR2 YYNGEE. The CDR3 length is 15 residues. J lost 7 bases, V lost 0 bases, and 3 bases had no gene match.

This clonotype counts as medium-sized. This chain uses TRBV20-1 with TRBJ1-2; D is unresolved. The V end was cut by 3 bases, the J end by 10 bases, with 18 bases between. This CDR3 region has 13 residues. Per the germline V gene, CDR1 is DFQATT and CDR2 is SNEGSKA (reference sequence). CDR3: CSASPDSPGDYTF. The CDR3 DNA follows: TGCAGTGCTAGTCCGGACTCCCCGGGAGACTACACCTTC.

The rearrangement links TRBV7-9 to TRBJ2-2, with 12 bases aligning to TRBD2. Germline CDR1 is SEHNR and CDR2 is FQNEAQ (reference sequence). Trimming removed 1 base from V and 4 bases from J; junction bases left unmatched: 7. This CDR3 spans 18 amino acids. The CDR3 loop reads CASSLGPLAGGLTGELFF. The CDR3, as DNA: TGTGCCAGCAGCTTAGGCCCACTAGCGGGAGGACTCACCGGGGAGCTGTTTTTT.

The chain has TRBV20-1 and TRBJ2-7; 8 nucleotides line up with TRBD2. This CDR3 spans 14 amino acids. CDR1 DFQATT and CDR2 SNEGSKA come from the germline V gene (reference sequence). After removal of 3 bases from V and 5 bases from J, the junction contained 9 bases not matched to a gene. As DNA, the CDR3 is TGCAGTGCTAGGTCGGGGACTAGGGAGGACGAGCAGTACTTC. It translates to CSARSGTREDEQYF.

The chain combines TRBV7-6 with TRBJ1-1, with TRBD1 matching over 7 bases. CDR3 length: 14 residues. Per germline, CDR1 SGHVS and CDR2 FNYEAQ. With V trimmed by 4 bases and J by 4 bases, 6 bases remained unmatched. CDR3 bases: TGTGCCAGCAGCTCGAACCAGGGGGTCACTGAAGCTTTCTTT. This sequence encodes CASSSNQGVTEAFF.

This clonotype was observed a few times. The chain combines TRBV6-5 with TRBJ1-6, with 8 bases aligning to TRBD1. This CDR3 comprises 16 residues. Germline assignment: CDR1 MNHEY and CDR2 SVGAGI. The V segment lost 3 bases and the J segment 8 bases; nucleotides outside the gene matches: 9. The CDR3 sequence is CASSYSDRAVDSPLHF. CDR3 DNA: TGTGCCAGCAGTTATTCGGACAGGGCGGTCGATTCACCCCTCCACTTT.

The chain combines TRBV20-1 with TRBJ2-4, with D possibly matching TRBD2 (6 bases). CDR1 is DFQATT, CDR2 SNEGSKA, per germline (reference sequence). V dropped 7 bases and J dropped 7 bases, with 20 bases sitting between them. The CDR3 is 14 amino acids. CDR3 nucleotide sequence: TGCAGTGTCCCGGGAGCCACCGATATGAACATTCAGTACTTC. Translated, it gives CSVPGATDMNIQYF.

Turning to this clonotype: The junction differs from germline at one of its ends, possibly a read error. The rearrangement uses TRBV6-1 and TRBJ1-5; D is unclear. The CDR3 consists of 14 residues. The germline CDR1 and CDR2 sequences are MNHNS and SASEGT. The CDR3 coding sequence is TGTGCCAGCAATGAAGAGGAAGATAATCAGCCCCAGCATTTT. It translates to CASNEEEDNQPQHF.

The chain joins TRBV5-4 to TRBJ2-7, with TRBD2 as a possible D gene (6 bases). The CDR3 covers 12 residues. The V end lost 0 bases, the J end lost 5 bases, and 6 bases lay between the germline ends. Germline CDR1 is SGHNT and CDR2 is YYREEE (reference sequence). In nucleotides, the CDR3 is TGTGCCAGCAGCTTGGGGGGGGACGAGCAGTACTTC. This encodes CASSLGGDEQYF.